This entry lists 20 T cell receptor beta chains sequenced from one sample in a study of chemoradiotherapy in HPV16-positive cancers. TCRdb keeps only in-frame clones here, not all; method: immunoSEQ multiplex PCR. The table records over 5,000 clones, approximately 80% of them present only once. Sequenced material: tumor tissue, taken from a patient who underwent chemoradiotherapy. The receptors shown here come from a human donor with HPV-associated anogenital cancer.

V gene TRBV11-1 combines with J gene TRBJ1-1; D gene uncertain. V was trimmed by 2 bases and J by 2 bases, leaving 6 bases between them. The germline gives CDR1 SGHAT, CDR2 FQDESV (reference sequence). The CDR3 covers 13 residues. CDR3 coding DNA: TGTGCCAGCAGCTTATTTTCAAACACTGAAGCTTTCTTT. This codes for CASSLFSNTEAFF.

The V call is TRBV11-2, the J call TRBJ1-1; no clear D gene. Trimming stripped 1 base from V and 7 bases from J, with 4 bases between. The CDR3 consists of 11 residues. Per the germline V gene, CDR1 is SGHAT and CDR2 is FQNNGV. This CDR3 reads CASSLASEAFF. CDR3 DNA sequence: TGTGCCAGCAGCTTAGCCAGTGAAGCTTTCTTT. The full variable domain, rest sourced from reference TRBV11-2 and TRBJ1-1, is EAGVAQSPRYKIIEKRQSVAFWCNPISGHATLYWYQQILGQGPKLLIQFQNNGVVDDSQLPKDRFSAERLKGVDSTLKIQPAKLEDSAVYLCASSLASEAFFGQGTRLTVV.

V usage is TRBV7-9 and J usage is TRBJ2-7; 7 bases are a match to TRBD2. This CDR3 is built from 14 residues. Germline lookup yields CDR1 SEHNR and CDR2 FQNEAQ (reference sequence). V dropped 5 bases and J dropped 5; count of bases not matched to a gene: 9. This chain's CDR3 is CASSLSGTTNEQYF. The CDR3, as DNA: TGTGCCAGCAGCCTATCCGGGACTACGAACGAGCAGTACTTC.

This sequence joins TRBV5-4 and TRBJ2-3, with D maybe TRBD2 (5 bases). The length of the CDR3 is 14 residues. The V and J ends lost 6 bases and 6 bases respectively, with 17 bases between them. Germline V gene lookup returns CDR1 SGHNT and CDR2 YYREEE (reference sequence). The CDR3 bases are TGTGCCAGCACTCATACCGGGGTCCCGGATACGCAGTATTTT. Its protein is CASTHTGVPDTQYF.

The chain carries TRBV7-6 and TRBJ2-3, with 8 positions matching TRBD1. With 1 base clipped from V and 6 bases from J, the junction kept 6 bases outside the gene matches. The germline V gene has CDR1 SGHVS and CDR2 FNYEAQ. The CDR3 extends over 15 amino acids. The CDR3 is CASSLDPTGADTQYF. The CDR3 DNA follows: TGTGCCAGCAGCTTAGACCCGACAGGGGCCGATACGCAGTATTTT. Drawing the rest from reference TRBV7-6 and TRBJ2-3, the complete variable domain is GAGVSQSPRYKVTKRGQDVALRCDPISGHVSLYWYRQALGQGPEFLTYFNYEAQQDKSGLPNDRFSAERPEGSISTLTIQRTEQRDSAMYRCASSLDPTGADTQYFGPGTRLTVL.

V usage is TRBV4-1 and J usage is TRBJ1-2; D not certain. V was pared by 1 base and J by 4 bases, with 19 bases between. CDR1 MGHRA and CDR2 YSYEKL come from the germline V gene. This CDR3 has 17 amino acids. The CDR3 DNA follows: TGCGCCAGCAGCCAAGTGCTTTATACAAACCCCCTCTATGGCTACACCTTC. Its translation: CASSQVLYTNPLYGYTF.

This clone showed up just once. The chain carries TRBV11-2 and TRBJ2-1; D possibly corresponds to TRBD2 (5 bases). CDR3 length: 14 residues. Germline V gene data show CDR1 as SGHAT and CDR2 as FQNNGV. V lost 4 bases and J 3 bases, leaving 10 bases between the germline ends. The CDR3 loop reads CASSSSGIYNEQFF. The CDR3 DNA reads TGTGCCAGCAGCTCGTCGGGGATCTACAATGAGCAGTTCTTC. The whole variable domain, remainder taken from reference TRBV11-2 and TRBJ2-1, is EAGVAQSPRYKIIEKRQSVAFWCNPISGHATLYWYQQILGQGPKLLIQFQNNGVVDDSQLPKDRFSAERLKGVDSTLKIQPAKLEDSAVYLCASSSSGIYNEQFFGPGTRLTVL.

The V and J genes are TRBV21-1 and TRBJ1-4. TRBV21-1 is tagged as a pseudogene. The CDR3 length is 14 residues. CDR3 sequence reads: CASRSVQGHEKLFF. The CDR3 DNA follows: TGTGCCAGCAGGTCCGTACAAGGGCATGAAAAACTGTTTTTT.

The genes are TRBV6-1 and TRBJ1-4, with D possibly matching TRBD1 (6 bases). Germline CDR1 MNHNS, CDR2 SASEGT. This CDR3 spans 13 amino acids. Trimming took off 8 bases at V and 3 bases at J, with 10 bases between the two ends. CDR3: CASGGQPNEKLFF. For the CDR3, the DNA is TGTGCCAGCGGGGGGCAGCCTAATGAAAAACTGTTTTTT.

The chain has TRBV15 and TRBJ2-5, with D perhaps matching TRBD2 (7 bases). Germline V gives CDR1 LNHNV, CDR2 YYDKDF (reference sequence). The CDR3 sequence is 16 residues long. Trimming stripped 1 base from V and 5 bases from J, with 17 bases between. As DNA, the CDR3 is TGTGCCACCAGCAGAGGGAGGGGGGAGGGCAGGGAGACCCAGTACTTC. Amino acid sequence: CATSRGRGEGRETQYF.

This rearrangement joins TRBV6-6 to TRBJ1-1; perhaps TRBD1 as D (5 bases). The V and J ends lost 7 bases and 11 bases respectively, with 14 bases between them. Per germline, CDR1 MNHNY and CDR2 SVGAGI (reference sequence). The CDR3 totals 11 residues. The CDR3 loop reads CASIVDTKAFF. CDR3 coding DNA: TGTGCCAGCATCGTGGACACGAAGGCTTTCTTT.

The chain combines TRBV5-5 with TRBJ1-1; no clear D. The germline V and J ends were trimmed by 0 bases and 1 base, with 10 bases remaining between them. Germline CDR1 reads SGHKS; CDR2 reads YYEKEE (reference sequence). This CDR3 is built from 15 residues. The CDR3 sequence is CASSLAGWGNTEAFF. The CDR3 nucleotides read TGTGCCAGCAGCTTGGCGGGTTGGGGGAACACTGAAGCTTTCTTT. Filled out from reference TRBV5-5 and TRBJ1-1, the complete variable domain reads DAGVTQSPTHLIKTRGQQVTLRCSPISGHKSVSWYQQVLGQGPQFIFQYYEKEERGRGNFPDRFSARQFPNYSSELNVNALLLGDSALYLCASSLAGWGNTEAFFGQGTRLTVV.

The chain recombines TRBV21-1 with TRBJ1-1; TRBD1, as called in the table, went unchecked against the DNA. TRBV21-1 is annotated as a pseudogene. This CDR3 has 16 residues. The CDR3: CASSKGEDRDNTEAFF. The CDR3 DNA sequence: TGTGCCAGCAGCAAAGGGGAAGACAGGGACAACACTGAAGCTTTCTTT.

The chain joins TRBV6-1 to TRBJ2-7; 9 positions agree with TRBD1. Germline CDR1 and CDR2: MNHNS and SASEGT. CDR3 length: 14 amino acids. V shed 5 bases, J shed 1 base, and the junction held 3 bases outside the gene matches. The CDR3 reads CASSTGGTSYEQYF. DNA for the CDR3: TGTGCCAGCAGTACAGGGGGCACTTCCTACGAGCAGTACTTC.

The CDR3: CASSELSGTGYEQYF. CDR3 sequence (DNA): TGTGCCAGCAGTGAACTCAGCGGGACGGGCTACGAGCAGTACTTC. The gene calls are TRBV6-1 and TRBJ2-7; TRBD2 matches 7 bases. This CDR3 comprises 15 residues. V trimming: 2 bases; J trimming: 3 bases; junction bases outside the gene matches: 7. Germline V gene lookup returns CDR1 MNHNS and CDR2 SASEGT.

The rearrangement uses TRBV29-1 and TRBJ1-5; tentative D call: TRBD1 (6 bases). Trimming removed 3 bases at V and 6 bases at J, with 12 bases between. CDR1 SQVTM and CDR2 ANQGSEA come from the germline V gene. The CDR3 is 13 amino acids. CDR3 bases: TGCAGCGTTGAGAACAGGGAGGCTCAGCCCCAGCATTTT. Its protein product is CSVENREAQPQHF.

CDR3: CASSFVLAVNEQFF. DNA for the CDR3: TGTGCCAGCAGCTTCGTCCTAGCGGTCAATGAGCAGTTCTTC. V is TRBV5-5 and J is TRBJ2-1, with 7 bases aligning to TRBD2. The CDR3 totals 14 residues. V shed 2 bases and J 6 bases; nucleotides not matched to a gene: 5. Germline lookup yields CDR1 SGHKS and CDR2 YYEKEE (reference sequence).

The table lists this clone with a few counts. The J gene is TRBJ2-1, the V gene TRBV10-3, with 7 bases identical to TRBD2. The CDR3 runs 13 residues. CDR1 is ENHRY, CDR2 SYGVKD, per germline. V was clipped by 11 bases and J by 4 bases; unmatched bases: 8. The CDR3 spells CASGDYLYNEQFF. The DNA of the CDR3 is TGTGCCTCTGGGGACTATCTTTACAATGAGCAGTTCTTC.

This chain links TRBV30 with TRBJ1-6, with TRBD1 identical over 7 bases. V lost 6 bases and J lost 1; bases outside the gene matches: 3. CDR1 is GTSNPN and CDR2 is SVGIG in the germline V gene (reference sequence). The CDR3 consists of 14 residues. DNA of the CDR3: TGTGCCTGTACCAGGGGGTCCTATAATTCACCCCTCCACTTT. This translates into CACTRGSYNSPLHF.

This chain links TRBV10-2 with TRBJ1-5; D unresolved. Germline assignment: CDR1 WSHSY and CDR2 SAAADI. V lost 5 bases to trimming and J lost 1 base, with 12 bases between them. The CDR3 covers 15 residues. This chain's CDR3 is CASSREKGSNQPQHF. The DNA of the CDR3 is TGCGCCAGCAGTCGGGAGAAGGGAAGCAATCAGCCCCAGCATTTT.